One sample yielded the 9 T cell receptor beta chains listed below, sequenced in a study of blood T cell repertoires in COVID-19 (dated by TCRdb to 2020 to 2022). Library preparation employed the immunoSEQ multiplex PCR assay. TCRdb took over this immuneACCESS table, retaining in-frame rearrangements with V and J assigned. Such tables are incomplete; in checked studies, under half of the missing clones stem from an unresolved V gene, and the remainder is unexplained. This sample comprises approximately 99,000 clones, 60% to 85% of them detected only once. The ten largest account for less than 20% of the sample. The source material was peripheral blood. All receptors come from a woman of 80 years or more with active or convalescent COVID-19.

The rearrangement uses TRBV7-9 and TRBJ2-1, with 8 bases that match TRBD2. V was clipped by 5 bases and J by 14 bases; unmatched bases: 8. The CDR3 has 12 residues. From germline, CDR1 is SEHNR and CDR2 FQNEAQ (reference sequence). In DNA, the CDR3 is TGTGCCAGCAGCCACGGTGTAGCGGGGAAGTTCTTC. This gives the protein CASSHGVAGKFF.

The chain couples TRBV7-2 to TRBJ2-1; 7 positions agree with TRBD2. Germline values: CDR1 SGHTA, CDR2 FQGNSA. The CDR3 is made up of 15 amino acids. The V segment lost 4 bases and the J segment 6 bases; nucleotides outside the gene matches: 9. In nucleotides, the CDR3 is TGTGCCAGCAGCTGGACCCGGACTAGTGGCAATGAGCAGTTCTTC. Translating gives CASSWTRTSGNEQFF.

This clone has a handful of counts. The chain combines TRBV7-2 with TRBJ2-7, with D possibly being TRBD1 (6 bases). Germline V gene data show CDR1 as SGHTA and CDR2 as FQGNSA. The V and J ends lost 5 bases and 6 bases respectively, with 14 bases between them. The CDR3 is 13 residues long. CDR3: CASSQNKGGEQYF. CDR3 in DNA: TGTGCCAGCAGCCAAAACAAAGGGGGCGAGCAGTACTTC.

This clone has more than one count but fewer than ten. The chain links TRBV24-1 to TRBJ2-1, with D perhaps matching TRBD2 (5 bases). In germline, CDR1 is KGHDR, CDR2 SFDVKD. Between the trimmed V and J ends, which lost 3 bases and 5 bases, there was a span of 13 bases. The CDR3 spans 15 residues. CDR3 in DNA: TGTGCCACCAGTGATCCGGGCCCCGGGGACAATGAGCAGTTCTTC. This sequence encodes CATSDPGPGDNEQFF.

For this clone: Compared with germline, one end of the junction differs, possibly owing to a read error. CDR3 loop: CASSLSELSGANVLTF. CDR3 coding DNA: TGTGCCAGCAGCTTATCCGAACTCTCTGGGGCCAACGTCCTGACTTTC. J is TRBJ2-6 and V is TRBV5-1; no definite D call. Germline V gives CDR1 SGHRS, CDR2 YFSETQ. CDR3 length: 16 amino acids.

The chain uses TRBV7-2 and TRBJ2-7; 9 bases align to TRBD1. V lost 4 bases, J lost 2 bases, and 3 bases stayed unmatched. From germline, CDR1 is SGHTA and CDR2 FQGNSA. The CDR3 totals 14 residues. CDR3 loop: CASSSYRGPYEQYF. DNA for the CDR3: TGTGCCAGCAGCTCATACAGGGGGCCCTACGAGCAGTACTTC.

The J gene is TRBJ2-1, the V gene TRBV11-3, with TRBD2 matching over 13 bases. Germline lookup yields CDR1 SGHNT and CDR2 YENEEA. The V and J ends lost 5 bases and 7 bases, in that order; junction bases with no gene match: 11. The CDR3 has 17 residues. As DNA, the CDR3 is TGTGCCAGCAGCCTCCAAGGACTAGCGGGAGATGAAAATGAGCAGTTCTTC. It is translated as CASSLQGLAGDENEQFF.

The rearrangement uses TRBV27 and TRBJ2-2; 7 nucleotides align to TRBD1. The CDR3 is 14 residues long. V trimming: 8 bases; J trimming: 3 bases; junction bases outside the gene matches: 6. CDR1 is MNHEY and CDR2 is SMNVEV in the germline V gene (reference sequence). CDR3 amino acids: CASLDRRYTGELFF. The CDR3 coding sequence is TGTGCCAGCCTGGACAGGAGATACACCGGGGAGCTGTTTTTT.

The rearrangement links TRBV6-5 to TRBJ1-4; 8 nucleotides agree with TRBD1. Germline trimming cut 0 bases from V and 7 bases from J; bases unmatched to any gene: 7. This CDR3 spans 16 amino acids. Germline V gives CDR1 MNHEY, CDR2 SVGAGI. The CDR3 DNA reads TGTGCCAGCAGTTACTCGACAGGGGTTAGTGGTGAAAAACTGTTTTTT. Its protein is CASSYSTGVSGEKLFF.